The sequence of this T cell receptor (beta chain) was determined in a study of response to subunit inactivated influenza vaccine. TCRdb re-derived calls from the RT-PCR reads in MiXCR, one entry per CDR3 protein. Here the sample spans roughly 620,000 distinct CDR3 sequences, 11% being singletons. Germline V gene data show CDR1 as SQVTM and CDR2 as ANQGSEA. This CDR3 has 13 amino acids. Trimming removed 4 bases from V and 3 bases from J, with 10 bases in between. The same sample was also used in a study of T cells expressing NK-cell markers. That work states: 5'RACE template switching with UMIs produced the TCR beta cDNA.

The sequenced sample was PBMCs from blood, obtained on the day of vaccination. The sequence derives from a man in his forties or fifties who received an inactivated influenza vaccine. The rearrangement joins TRBV29-1 to TRBJ1-5; tentative D call: TRBD1 (5 bases). The CDR3 loop is CSVAGGNNQPQHF. CDR3 nucleotides: TGCAGCGTTGCGGGGGGAAACAATCAGCCCCAGCATTTT.